The 19 T cell receptor beta chains reported below all come from one sample, sequenced in a study of shared clonotypes between healthy human individuals. The protocol was immunoSEQ multiplex PCR, while the TCRdb copy is restricted to in-frame clones and leaves out a portion. The sample gives a few million clones, more than 80% of which show up once; under 0.45% is in the top ten. Sequenced: naive CD4+ T cells from PBMCs. Subset meaning: CD45RA+ positively selected. All receptors derive from a man aged 18 to 29 in good health. Some clones in this sample may be carry-over from other donors' samples.

J is TRBJ2-5 and V is TRBV6-5, with 10 nucleotides matching TRBD1. This CDR3 region has 15 residues. V gave up 0 bases and J gave up 5 bases; unmatched junction bases: 3. Germline assignment: CDR1 MNHEY and CDR2 SVGAGI. The CDR3 loop reads CASSYSRQGAETQYF. The CDR3 DNA sequence: TGTGCCAGCAGTTACTCCAGACAGGGGGCGGAGACCCAGTACTTC.

Here the CDR3 reads CASSQDPGSTGNTIYF. In nucleotides, the CDR3 is TGCGCCAGCAGCCAAGACCCAGGGTCCACTGGAAACACCATATATTTT. The J gene is TRBJ1-3, the V gene TRBV4-3; TRBD1 might be the D (5 bases). The CDR3 totals 16 residues. Trimming cost V 0 bases and J 2 bases, with 11 bases left between them. Germline V gene sequence: CDR1 LGHNA, CDR2 YSLEER.

Worth noting for this clone: Within the sample, other DNA sequences also encode this same CDR3. The rearrangement uses TRBV11-3 and TRBJ2-7; tentative D call: TRBD1 (6 bases). Germline CDR1 and CDR2: SGHNT and YENEEA. The length of the CDR3 is 13 residues. V was clipped by 5 bases and J by 3 bases, with 11 bases between them. The CDR3 here is CASSRGQNYEQYF. CDR3 coding DNA: TGTGCCAGCAGCCGAGGACAGAACTACGAGCAGTACTTC. Together with reference TRBV11-3 and TRBJ2-7, the CDR3 gives the full variable domain: EAGVVQSPRYKIIEKKQPVAFWCNPISGHNTLYWYLQNLGQGPELLIRYENEEAVDDSQLPKDRFSAERLKGVDSTLKIQPAELGDSAVYLCASSRGQNYEQYFGPGTRLTVT.

The V and J genes are TRBV2 and TRBJ1-4; perhaps TRBD1 as D (6 bases). This CDR3 has 15 residues. CDR1 is SNHLY and CDR2 is FYNNEI in the germline V gene. Between the trimmed V and J ends, which lost 8 bases and 4 bases, there was a span of 17 bases. The CDR3 reads CASQRRGLDNEKLFF. CDR3 sequence (DNA): TGTGCCAGCCAAAGGCGGGGGCTCGATAATGAAAAACTGTTTTTT.

The rearrangement uses TRBV6-1 and TRBJ1-5, with D possibly being TRBD1 (5 bases). This CDR3 region has 16 residues. Germline V gives CDR1 MNHNS, CDR2 SASEGT. Trimming took off 4 bases at V and 3 bases at J, with 16 bases between the two ends. The CDR3 region has the DNA TGTGCCAGCAGTGTCATGGGACTTAGAGACAATCAGCCCCAGCATTTT. This gives the protein CASSVMGLRDNQPQHF.

The chain is built from TRBV30 and TRBJ2-1, with D possibly being TRBD2 (6 bases). The CDR3 covers 19 residues. With 3 bases removed from V and 0 bases from J, the gap between germline ends came to 24 bases. Germline-derived CDR1 and CDR2 are GTSNPN and SVGIG (reference sequence). The CDR3 reads CAWRASPGGAYVSYNEQFF. Here the CDR3 DNA reads TGTGCCTGGAGGGCCAGCCCAGGAGGGGCTTACGTCTCCTACAATGAGCAGTTCTTC.

Comments on this clone: The same CDR3 also results from other DNA sequences found in this sample. The chain recombines TRBV7-9 with TRBJ1-4; D is ambiguous. V was cut by 4 bases and J by 0 bases, with 9 bases left in between. CDR1 and CDR2 (germline): SEHNR, FQNEAQ (reference sequence). CDR3 length: 15 residues. The CDR3 protein is CASSSPGATNEKLFF. In nucleotides, the CDR3 is TGTGCCAGCAGCTCCCCGGGAGCAACTAATGAAAAACTGTTTTTT.

This clone has just one count. The rearrangement joins TRBV27 to TRBJ1-2; 9 bases map to TRBD1. Germline V lookup: CDR1 MNHEY, CDR2 SMNVEV (reference sequence). CDR3 length: 13 amino acids. V was clipped by 5 bases and J by 6 bases; unmatched bases: 4. This chain's CDR3 is CASSIQGANGYTF. CDR3 nucleotides: TGTGCCAGCAGTATACAGGGGGCGAATGGCTACACCTTC.

The rearrangement links TRBV5-1 to TRBJ1-3, with 7 bases lining up with TRBD1. Germline V gene lookup returns CDR1 SGHRS and CDR2 YFSETQ. The V and J ends lost 0 bases and 4 bases, in that order; junction bases with no gene match: 13. The CDR3 is made up of 18 amino acids. The CDR3, as DNA: TGCGCCAGCAGCTTGGCCCCGCAGGGGGGACCACAAGGAAACACCATATATTTT. Translated: CASSLAPQGGPQGNTIYF.

The gene calls are TRBV27 and TRBJ2-7; D possibly uses TRBD1 or TRBD2 (5 bases each). The V gene's germline CDR1 is MNHEY and CDR2 SMNVEV (reference sequence). V was pared by 5 bases and J by 1 base, with 18 bases between. This CDR3 contains 16 residues. CDR3 nucleotides: TGTGCCAGCAGTCCACCTGGGACCAGGTCTTCCTACGAGCAGTACTTC. It specifies CASSPPGTRSSYEQYF.

The V and J genes are TRBV9 and TRBJ2-7; TRBD1 or TRBD2 may be the D gene (6 bases each). With 0 bases removed from V and 4 bases from J, the gap between germline ends came to 11 bases. This CDR3 is 14 amino acids long. The germline CDR1 and CDR2 sequences are SGDLS and YYNGEE. The CDR3 here is CASSVEVGGYEQYF. The DNA for the CDR3 is TGTGCCAGCAGCGTAGAGGTAGGGGGGTACGAGCAGTACTTC.

This chain uses TRBV29-1 with TRBJ1-1; TRBD1 matches 9 bases. Germline trimming cut 5 bases from V and 10 bases from J; bases unmatched to any gene: 5. Germline V gives CDR1 SQVTM, CDR2 ANQGSEA. The CDR3 is 11 residues long. The CDR3 sequence: CSVLKGQGAFF. The CDR3 DNA follows: TGCAGCGTTCTTAAGGGACAGGGAGCTTTCTTT.

The chain carries TRBV28 and TRBJ1-3; TRBD1 aligns across 8 bases. CDR3 length: 16 amino acids. CDR1 is MDHEN and CDR2 is SYDVKM in the germline V gene. Trimming at V came to 7 bases and at J to 4 bases, leaving 12 bases not matched to a gene. DNA of the CDR3: TGTGCCAGCACCGAAGGGGCAGGGGGCTTGGGAAACACCATATATTTT. This encodes CASTEGAGGLGNTIYF.

The V gene is TRBV7-9, the J gene TRBJ1-1; D is undetermined. This CDR3 is 11 amino acids long. V dropped 4 bases and J dropped 6 bases, with 6 bases sitting between them. Germline lookup yields CDR1 SEHNR and CDR2 FQNEAQ (reference sequence). CDR3 bases: TGTGCCAGCAGCTCCGAGGCTGAAGCTTTCTTT. This encodes CASSSEAEAFF. Drawing the rest from reference TRBV7-9 and TRBJ1-1, the complete variable domain is DTGVSQNPRHKITKRGQNVTFRCDPISEHNRLYWYRQTLGQGPEFLTYFQNEAQLEKSRLLSDRFSAERPKGSFSTLEIQRTEQGDSAMYLCASSSEAEAFFGQGTRLTVV.

V is TRBV28 and J is TRBJ1-1; tentative D call: TRBD1 (5 bases). V lost 5 bases to trimming and J lost 0 bases, with 10 bases between them. The CDR3 length is 14 residues. Germline-derived CDR1 and CDR2 are MDHEN and SYDVKM. CDR3 amino acids: CASSVGTVNTEAFF. CDR3 nucleotide sequence: TGTGCCAGCAGTGTCGGGACGGTGAACACTGAAGCTTTCTTT.

A few counts support this clone. The sample contains more than one DNA sequence encoding this CDR3. The chain couples TRBV30 to TRBJ1-5; 7 positions agree with TRBD1. The V gene end was trimmed by 3 bases and the J gene end by 4 bases; junction bases not matched to a gene: 3. Per germline, CDR1 GTSNPN and CDR2 SVGIG (reference sequence). The CDR3 runs 13 residues. The CDR3 loop is CAWSGTENQPQHF. CDR3 sequence (DNA): TGTGCCTGGAGCGGGACAGAGAATCAGCCCCAGCATTTT.

The chain uses TRBV18 and TRBJ2-5; no clear D gene. From germline, CDR1 is KGHSH and CDR2 LQKENI. The V gene lost 2 bases and the J gene lost 1 base, with 14 bases spanning the gap. The length of the CDR3 is 16 residues. CDR3 sequence (DNA): TGTGCCAGCTCACCAACTTCAGGCAGTACCCAAGAGACCCAGTACTTC. Residues: CASSPTSGSTQETQYF. The full variable domain, rest sourced from reference TRBV18 and TRBJ2-5, is NAGVMQNPRHLVRRRGQEARLRCSPMKGHSHVYWYRQLPEEGLKFMVYLQKENIIDESGMPKERFSAEFPKEGPSILRIQQVVRGDSAAYFCASSPTSGSTQETQYFGPGTRLLVL.

The chain carries TRBV30 and TRBJ2-1; tentatively, D is TRBD2 (6 bases). Trimming removed 2 bases from V and 8 bases from J, with 22 bases in between. CDR3 length: 16 residues. Germline loops: CDR1 GTSNPN, CDR2 SVGIG (reference sequence). This CDR3 is CAWSTFGAAGRDEQFF. In DNA, the CDR3 is TGTGCCTGGAGTACCTTTGGAGCTGCGGGGCGGGATGAGCAGTTCTTC. Combining the CDR3 with reference TRBV30 and TRBJ2-1 gives the whole variable domain SQTIHQWPATLVQPVGSPLSLECTVEGTSNPNLYWYRQAAGRGLQLLFYSVGIGQISSEVPQNLSASRPQDRQFILSSKKLLLSDSGFYLCAWSTFGAAGRDEQFFGPGTRLTVL.

For this clone: In the same sample, other DNA sequences code for this CDR3. The rearrangement links TRBV5-1 to TRBJ2-7; 8 bases agree with TRBD2. V lost 4 bases, J lost 1 base, and 4 bases stayed unmatched. This CDR3 has 14 residues. CDR1 is SGHRS and CDR2 is YFSETQ in the germline V gene. CDR3 residues: CASSQTSGSYEQYF. Here the CDR3 DNA reads TGCGCCAGCAGCCAAACTAGCGGATCCTACGAGCAGTACTTC.